This record covers a single T cell receptor (beta chain). The antigen this receptor binds is unknown. No much larger clonotype is one base removed from it; base qualities were not supplied. This sample was included in a study of identical twins listed by TCRdb under 2016. General notes on the study: The study deep-sequenced TCR alpha and beta repertoires from monozygotic twins, unrelated adults of various ages and cord blood to test whether fetal clonotypes persist. To rule out contamination, replicate twin experiments were performed at different times with different library preparation protocols. Overall study results and their limits: Fewer insertions were carried by abundant cord blood beta clonotypes, a similar but weaker trend appeared in young adult naive repertoires, and no such trend appeared in memory repertoires. Zero-insertion analyses could be partly confounded by invariant T cells such as MAIT and iNKT, though diverse VJ usage argued against such confounding for most clonotypes. Compared with coincidental sharing between unrelated individuals, out-of-frame TCR alpha sequences shared between twins had an excess of sequences with low generation probability. Recombination models systematically underestimated out-of-frame TCR alpha sharing in monozygotic twins but agreed with sharing between unrelated individuals. Conclusions relied on cross-sectional statistical analysis, since the same donors could not be followed over many years. A weaker excess of twin sharing was found in beta out-of-frame sequences because the signal-to-noise ratio was lowered by fewer shared sequences.

Receptor amplification or capture employed 5' RACE. The sequencer was an Illumina HiSeq 2000. Template switching introduced a universal primer binding site; the final cDNA contained a unique molecular identifier, enabling accurate counting of TCR cDNA molecules. Specific primers in the conserved constant-segment region were used to synthesize first-strand cDNA for TCR alpha and beta chains. To control for contamination, every cDNA library was double barcoded, receiving both a SMART-Mk sample barcode and Illumina barcodes. TruSeq adapter sequences along with Illumina sample barcodes were introduced in two successive PCR steps. Sequencing of the TCR alpha and beta cDNA libraries was done on the Illumina HiSeq platform using custom primers. Under the source paper's analysis protocol: MiGEC was used to process raw reads and extract unique molecular identifiers, and MiXCR was used to find CDR3 positions. For each individual, recombination models were inferred using an EM algorithm with the repgenHMM and IGoR tools. The analysis of shared clonotypes was done with the tcR package in R, with sharing normalized by the product of cloneset sizes. To study raw recombination free of thymic and clonal selection effects, out-of-frame nonproductive sequences were analyzed. TCRdb applied fastp at Q25 and MiXCR to the public reads, then kept only in-frame beta chains. Records with the same CDR3 protein are collapsed into one entry carrying the most frequent genes and DNA. Here the V and J calls rest on TCRdb's processing, not on the authors' analysis. The sample contains under 350,000 distinct CDR3 sequences, roughly 8.6% of them found a single time. 7% to 8.5% of the sample is taken by the ten largest.

At the junction V is shortened by 0 bases and J by 7 bases, with 17 bases in between. CDR1 and CDR2 were assigned from the germline V gene as SGHRS and YFSETQ. Including cysteine and phenylalanine, the CDR3 has 16 amino acids. Only the CDR3 part of the read is kept: 48 bases, read in frame from the first base. Every donor was a healthy Caucasian. The twin cohort consisted of three pairs of female monozygotic twins, all aged roughly 18 to 29 years. Positive isolation kits from Invitrogen were used to isolate the CD4+ and CD8+ T cell populations. Separately, the same data were catalogued under a study of yellow fever vaccine responses in identical twins. In that second paper, the authors write: According to the authors, the vaccine-induced T cell response in identical twins seemed to be partly convergent and partly specific to each individual. The study precisely tracked vaccine-responding T cell clones in identical twins.

Sample: CD8+ T cells sorted from blood. This chain is built from TRBV5-1 and TRBJ2-1; TRBD2 could be the D gene, as 5 bases match. This receptor was obtained from a woman aged 18-35 years in good health. Here the CDR3 is given as CASSLGPADLGNEQFF. The bases are TGCGCCAGCAGCTTGGGCCCAGCGGACCTGGGGAATGAGCAGTTCTTC.